This T cell receptor beta chain was profiled in a study of OX40 agonist ivuxolimab in advanced cancers. Broader study findings: Clones of CD4+ and CD8+ blood T cells grew by week 6 at doses of 0.1 to 3.0 mg/kg.

Trimming removed 4 bases from V and 2 bases from J; junction bases left unmatched: 6. Germline CDR1 and CDR2: SGHKS and YYEKEE (reference sequence). The CDR3 covers 16 residues. As concerns this clone: What it binds is unknown.

The repertoire was sequenced with immunoSEQ multiplex PCR; TCRdb's copy has only in-frame clones and lacks some. The table records 70,000 to 80,000 clones, just over 85% of them present only once. The sequences come from CD4+ or CD8+ T cells sorted from blood, collected in a trial of the OX40 agonist ivuxolimab. This TCR was recovered from an adult with an advanced solid tumor such as melanoma, head and neck, liver or kidney cancer. The V and J genes are TRBV5-5 and TRBJ2-2; 9 nucleotides line up with TRBD2. The CDR3 sequence is CASSPRGTSNTGELFF. In DNA form, the CDR3 reads TGTGCCAGCAGCCCCCGGGGGACTAGCAACACCGGGGAGCTGTTTTTT.